This T cell receptor beta chain was identified during a study of PD-L1 blockade in urothelial cancer (dated by TCRdb to between 2016 and 2019). With respect to the entire study: Every patient began therapy at some point between 2013 and 2015 and was given atezolizumab 1,200 mg intravenously every 3 weeks. About nine tenths of the roughly 29 patients were identified as males with urothelial cancer of bladder origin, and a prior smoking history was reported by 18 of 29 patients. Patients had an ECOG performance status of 0 or 1 and had received between 0 and 3 prior chemotherapy regimens. Blood samples were analyzed at 3 weeks after treatment start (second dose) and at 6 weeks after treatment start. A median of around 150,000 T cells and some 82,000 unique TCRs was obtained from blood samples, and a median clonality of approximately 0.08 was observed. The study was an exploratory multi-omic analysis of somatic, immune and clinical correlates of response to PD-L1 blockade with atezolizumab in urothelial cancer. TCR sequencing covered pretreatment tumor samples and matched, serially collected peripheral blood taken before and after atezolizumab treatment. Durable clinical benefit was defined as a progression-free survival longer than 6 months, and TCR features were additionally tested against progression-free survival and overall survival. In the same patients, pretreatment tumors underwent whole exome sequencing and RNA sequencing in addition to TCR sequencing. About 10 patients reached durable clinical benefit, while about 19 patients did not. Some 30 patients had pretreatment blood TCR-seq, around 24 had at least one posttreatment blood collection, and around 24 had tumor TCR-seq. The paper as a whole reports these results and caveats: Patients with durable benefit showed greater expansion of tumor-associated TCR clones in peripheral blood 3 weeks after starting treatment (n ≈ 23, p = 0.022). Because the sample size was small (n ≈ 29) and many exploratory analyses were performed, the results are intended to be hypothesis-generating. A pretreatment peripheral blood TCR clonality below the median was linked to improved progression-free and overall survival.

The time point label here, explained by the study, means: peripheral blood 6 weeks after treatment start. The cohort included 29 patients with locally advanced or metastatic urothelial carcinoma who were treated at Memorial Sloan Kettering on a trial protocol. Peripheral blood mononuclear cells were collected pretreatment and during treatment, with between 1 and 8 total time points per patient. The Qiagen DNeasy Blood extraction kit was used to purify genomic DNA from total PBMCs and tumor samples. Collected pretreatment and during treatment, PBMCs were isolated and stored as previously described. To estimate absolute template abundance from read counts, synthetic TCR analog templates were spiked into each PCR. The immunoSEQ assay was used to amplify TCRbeta CDR3 regions from genomic DNA with bias-controlled V and J gene primers. Sequencing of rearranged TCRbeta segments was done at approximately 20X coverage. On the study's bioinformatics: Clustering was used to correct sequencing errors, and CDR3s were annotated against IMGT so that V, D and J genes could be assigned. Downstream analyses used only productive TCRbeta rearrangements and left out out-of-frame or stop-codon sequences. To compute clonality, Shannon entropy was normalized by the log of the number of unique productive sequences and then subtracted from one. Fisher's exact test with Benjamini-Hochberg correction, using a cutoff of adjusted p below 0.01, was how clones that differed between time points or between blood and tumor were identified. TCRdb obtained this table from immuneACCESS and retained in-frame rearrangements with V and J assigned. These tables miss some clones; where compared with another copy, unresolved V genes account for less than half of the shortfall, and the remainder is unexplained. The V and J calls and clone size were taken over from that table, and D and trimming were inferred from the DNA. The sample table shows some 51,000 clones, and around nine tenths are seen once. Approximately 2.5% of the sample lies in the top ten.

Turning to this clone: The specificity of this receptor is unknown. There are no base qualities to consult, and no much larger clone falls within one base.

V and J are truncated by 5 bases and 5 bases respectively, leaving an intervening sequence of 5 bases. CDR1 and CDR2 are drawn from the germline V gene: SQVTM, ANQGSEA. From its cysteine to its phenylalanine, the CDR3 spans 10 amino acids. Only CDR3 DNA is held: 30 bases, read in frame from base 1. This sample comprised PBMCs, obtained around atezolizumab (anti-PD-L1) treatment. The sequence joins TRBV29-1 to TRBJ2-3; a confident D gene designation cannot be given. This TCR derives from a man between 60 and 70 years old with urothelial cancer. The nucleotide sequence reads TGCAGCGTTCAAATAGATACGCAGTATTTT. This codes for CSVQIDTQYF.